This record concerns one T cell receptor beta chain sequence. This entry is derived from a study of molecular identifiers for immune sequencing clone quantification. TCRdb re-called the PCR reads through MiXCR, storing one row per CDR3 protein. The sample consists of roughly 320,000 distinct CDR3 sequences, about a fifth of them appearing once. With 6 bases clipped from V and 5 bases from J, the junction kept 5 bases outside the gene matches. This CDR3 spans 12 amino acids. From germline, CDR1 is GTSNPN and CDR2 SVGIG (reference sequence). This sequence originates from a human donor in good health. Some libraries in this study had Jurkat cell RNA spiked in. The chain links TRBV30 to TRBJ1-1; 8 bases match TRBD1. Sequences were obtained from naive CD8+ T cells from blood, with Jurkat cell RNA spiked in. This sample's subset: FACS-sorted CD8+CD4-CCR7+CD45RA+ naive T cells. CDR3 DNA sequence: TGTGCCTGTAGGACAGGGAGGACTGAAGCTTTCTTT. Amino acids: CACRTGRTEAFF.